The 20 T cell receptor beta chains reported below all come from one sample, sequenced in a study of beta chain features in type 1 diabetes. Of the isolated RNA, all was reverse transcribed, and so the sequenced material was expressed TCRB transcripts. Clones were sequenced by immunoSEQ multiplex PCR, and TCRdb holds only the in-frame ones, with some missing. Among fewer than 650,000 clones, around 16% were seen once, and the ten largest hold more than 0.08%. Sequenced material: naive CD4+ T cells from blood. These receptor sequences come from a man aged 18 to 29 in good health.

The chain recombines TRBV7-2 with TRBJ2-2, with 9 bases aligning to TRBD1. J gave up 16 bases and V 4 bases, and 10 bases lay outside the gene matches. The CDR3 has 13 residues. CDR1 SGHTA and CDR2 FQGNSA come from the germline V gene. The CDR3 bases are TGTGCCAGCAGCTCCAGGACAGGGGAGGAGGAGTTTTTT. This gives the protein CASSSRTGEEEFF. Drawing the rest from reference TRBV7-2 and TRBJ2-2, the complete variable domain is GAGVSQSPSNKVTEKGKDVELRCDPISGHTALYWYRQSLGQGLEFLIYFQGNSAPDKSGLPSDRFSAERTGGSVSTLTIQRTQQEDSAVYLCASSSRTGEEEFFGEGSRLTVL.

The chain uses TRBV6-6 and TRBJ1-1; 7 positions match TRBD1. CDR3 size: 14 residues. V trimming: 2 bases; J trimming: 7 bases; junction bases outside the gene matches: 7. Germline CDR1 MNHNY, CDR2 SVGAGI (reference sequence). The CDR3 DNA follows: TGTGCCAGCAGTTACCGTCGACAGGGCGGTGAAGCTTTCTTT. Its translation is CASSYRRQGGEAFF.

The chain links TRBV20-1 to TRBJ1-1; perhaps TRBD1 as D (5 bases). The CDR3 totals 11 residues. CDR1 and CDR2 from the germline V gene are DFQATT and SNEGSKA (reference sequence). V dropped 2 bases and J dropped 7 bases, with 8 bases sitting between them. DNA for the CDR3: TGCAGTGCTAGACCGACAGTTGAAGCTTTCTTT. It yields the protein CSARPTVEAFF.

This chain joins TRBV28 and TRBJ1-5, with D possibly matching TRBD1 (6 bases). The germline V and J ends were trimmed by 4 bases and 4 bases, with 8 bases remaining between them. CDR3 length: 13 residues. CDR1 MDHEN and CDR2 SYDVKM come from the germline V gene. CDR3 bases: TGTGCCAGCAGTTCAGGGGTTAATCAGCCCCAGCATTTT. Translation gives CASSSGVNQPQHF.

A few counts support this clone. V usage is TRBV5-4 and J usage is TRBJ1-4, with 11 positions matching TRBD1. The CDR3 spans 17 residues. Germline CDR1 is SGHNT and CDR2 is YYREEE (reference sequence). The J segment lost 7 bases and the V segment lost 4 bases, leaving 12 bases of the junction unmatched. CDR3 region: CASSDDRTGGAVEKLFF. The DNA of the CDR3 is TGTGCCAGCAGCGATGACCGGACAGGGGGCGCCGTTGAAAAACTGTTTTTT.

With regard to this clone: Other DNA variants within this sample encode the same CDR3. The DNA for the CDR3 is TGTGCCAGCAGTTCCAGGAACACTGAAGCTTTCTTT. Translation gives CASSSRNTEAFF. The rearrangement joins TRBV27 to TRBJ1-1; D not resolved. V lost 4 bases and J lost 1, with 4 bases in between. This CDR3 spans 12 amino acids. Germline V CDR1 and CDR2: MNHEY, SMNVEV (reference sequence).

This chain connects TRBV15 to TRBJ1-5; no firm D call. Trimming stripped 1 base from V and 0 bases from J, with 7 bases between. Germline loops: CDR1 LNHNV, CDR2 YYDKDF (reference sequence). There are 15 residues in the CDR3. CDR3 sequence reads: CATSRVVDSNQPQHF. CDR3 DNA: TGTGCCACCAGCAGAGTCGTGGATAGCAATCAGCCCCAGCATTTT.

This clone was detected a few times. The gene calls are TRBV10-3 and TRBJ2-2; D unclear. The CDR3 is made up of 14 amino acids. V shed 11 bases and J shed 2 bases, with 15 bases lying between them. Germline lookup yields CDR1 ENHRY and CDR2 SYGVKD. The CDR3 region has the DNA TGTGCCCATGAGAAGGAAAGTAACACCGGGGAGCTGTTTTTT. Translation gives CAHEKESNTGELFF.

This clone was counted between two and nine times. This chain uses TRBV5-4 with TRBJ2-7; tentatively, D is TRBD2 (6 bases). CDR3 size: 14 residues. The germline V gene has CDR1 SGHNT and CDR2 YYREEE (reference sequence). Trimming left V 0 bases short and J 4 bases short, with 11 bases between. The CDR3 region is CASSLGGDLYEQYF. The CDR3 region has the DNA TGTGCCAGCAGCTTGGGGGGGGACTTGTACGAGCAGTACTTC.

This chain uses TRBV5-4 with TRBJ1-2, with 10 bases matching TRBD1. From germline, CDR1 is SGHNT and CDR2 YYREEE (reference sequence). V lost 0 bases to trimming and J lost 2 bases; unmatched junction nucleotides: 1. The CDR3 spans 15 residues. As DNA, the CDR3 is TGTGCCAGCAGCTTGGGACAGGGGGCGAACTATGGCTACACCTTC. Translating it yields CASSLGQGANYGYTF.

The CDR3 reads CASSYVLSRGSNEQFF. Here the CDR3 DNA reads TGTGCCAGCAGTTACGTACTATCGCGGGGTAGCAATGAGCAGTTCTTC. The chain carries TRBV6-5 and TRBJ2-1, with a weak D call TRBD2 (6 bases). The germline gives CDR1 MNHEY, CDR2 SVGAGI. Trimming took 2 bases from V and 6 from J, leaving 17 bases between them. The CDR3 runs to 16 residues.

V and J are TRBV9 and TRBJ2-3; D is possibly TRBD2 (5 bases). CDR3 length: 14 residues. The germline CDR1 and CDR2 sequences are SGDLS and YYNGEE. Trimming stripped 3 bases from V and 6 bases from J, with 14 bases between. CDR3 coding DNA: TGTGCCAGCAGCGCCCAACCCGGGGTGGATACGCAGTATTTT. Its translation: CASSAQPGVDTQYF.

This clone has a handful of counts. CDR3 nucleotide sequence: TGTGCCATCAGCGACACGGGGGGCGAACGAAGTGAGCAGTTCTTC. Its translation: CAISDTGGERSEQFF. V is TRBV10-3 and J is TRBJ2-1; D perhaps matches TRBD2 (7 bases). Trimming stripped 6 bases from V and 9 bases from J, with 21 bases between. Germline V gene data show CDR1 as ENHRY and CDR2 as SYGVKD. This CDR3 is 15 amino acids long.

The V and J genes are TRBV7-2 and TRBJ2-7; maybe TRBD2 (6 bases). CDR3 size: 13 residues. Germline values: CDR1 SGHTA, CDR2 FQGNSA. V lost 2 bases and J 6 bases, leaving 11 bases between the germline ends. The CDR3 region has the DNA TGTGCCAGCAGCTTAATGGAGGGTGGCGAGCAGTACTTC. Translated, it gives CASSLMEGGEQYF.

V usage is TRBV6-5 and J usage is TRBJ2-4; 8 nucleotides agree with TRBD1. The CDR3 has 15 amino acids. From germline, CDR1 is MNHEY and CDR2 SVGAGI. Trimming cost V 2 bases and J 2 bases; bases outside gene matches: 2. The CDR3 DNA reads as TGTGCCAGCAGTTACGGGACAGGATCCAAAAACATTCAGTACTTC. It translates to CASSYGTGSKNIQYF.

V is TRBV5-1 and J is TRBJ2-2; TRBD2 might be the D (6 bases). In germline, CDR1 is SGHRS, CDR2 YFSETQ. This CDR3 region has 15 residues. Trimming removed 4 bases from V and 7 bases from J, with 17 bases in between. CDR3 in DNA: TGCGCCAGCAGCCTAGGGACTCAACGGGTCGGGGAGCTGTTTTTT. Its protein product is CASSLGTQRVGELFF.

This clone was seen only a few times. The chain is built from TRBV7-9 and TRBJ1-1; D is undetermined. This CDR3 has 15 residues. CDR1 is SEHNR, CDR2 FQNEAQ, per germline (reference sequence). With 2 bases removed from V and 3 bases from J, the gap between germline ends came to 13 bases. For the CDR3, the DNA is TGTGCCAGCAGCTTACCCTGGGCCGGGGACACTGAAGCTTTCTTT. This codes for CASSLPWAGDTEAFF.

About this clone: This may come from a read error, since a much larger clone is one base off. The chain couples TRBV25-1 to TRBJ2-5; no clear D gene. Trimming left V 5 bases short and J 4 bases short, with 2 bases between. The CDR3 has 10 residues. Germline values: CDR1 MGHDK, CDR2 SYGVNS. The CDR3 DNA sequence: TGTGCCAGCAGTACAGAGACCCAGTACTTC. Translation gives CASSTETQYF.

V gene TRBV5-1 combines with J gene TRBJ2-4; unclear D gene. Trimming removed 1 base from V and 7 bases from J, with 6 bases in between. CDR1 SGHRS and CDR2 YFSETQ come from the germline V gene. The CDR3 is made up of 12 amino acids. CDR3 amino acids: CASSLKGNIQYF. CDR3 bases: TGCGCCAGCAGCTTGAAGGGTAACATTCAGTACTTC.

The chain links TRBV9 to TRBJ2-3, with 8 bases lining up with TRBD2. The CDR3 totals 15 residues. V gave up 0 bases and J gave up 5 bases; unmatched junction bases: 5. Germline V CDR1 and CDR2: SGDLS, YYNGEE. CDR3 sequence reads: CASSVDPGGQDTQYF. CDR3 DNA: TGTGCCAGCAGCGTAGACCCGGGGGGGCAAGATACGCAGTATTTT.